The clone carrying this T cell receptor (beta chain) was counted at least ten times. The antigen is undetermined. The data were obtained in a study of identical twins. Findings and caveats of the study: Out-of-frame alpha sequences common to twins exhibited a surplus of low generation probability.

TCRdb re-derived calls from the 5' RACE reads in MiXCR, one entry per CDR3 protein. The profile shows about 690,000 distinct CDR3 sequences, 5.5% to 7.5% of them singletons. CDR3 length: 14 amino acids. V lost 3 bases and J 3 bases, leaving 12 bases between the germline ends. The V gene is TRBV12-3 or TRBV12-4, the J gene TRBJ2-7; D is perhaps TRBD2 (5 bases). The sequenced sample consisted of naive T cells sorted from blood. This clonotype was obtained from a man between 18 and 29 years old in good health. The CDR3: CASSFTGKNYEQYF. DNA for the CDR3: TGTGCCAGCAGTTTCACGGGGAAGAACTACGAGCAGTACTTC.